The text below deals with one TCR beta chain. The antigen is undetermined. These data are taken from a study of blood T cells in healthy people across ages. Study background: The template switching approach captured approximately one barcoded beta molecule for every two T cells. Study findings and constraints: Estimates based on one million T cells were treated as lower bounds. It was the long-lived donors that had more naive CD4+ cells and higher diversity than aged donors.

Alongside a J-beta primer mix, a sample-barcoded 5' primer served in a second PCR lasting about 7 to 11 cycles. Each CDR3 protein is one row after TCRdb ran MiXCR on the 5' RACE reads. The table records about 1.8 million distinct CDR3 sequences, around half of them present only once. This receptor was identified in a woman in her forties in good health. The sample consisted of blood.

CDR3 DNA sequence: TGTGCCAGCAGCCAAGAAGGCGGGGGCTTTTACGAGCAGTACTTC. It translates to CASSQEGGGFYEQYF. This sequence joins TRBV4-2 and TRBJ2-7; D possibly corresponds to TRBD2 (7 bases). V lost 0 bases and J lost 4, with 13 bases in between. This CDR3 has 15 residues. The germline V gene encodes CDR1 LGHNA and CDR2 YNFKEQ.